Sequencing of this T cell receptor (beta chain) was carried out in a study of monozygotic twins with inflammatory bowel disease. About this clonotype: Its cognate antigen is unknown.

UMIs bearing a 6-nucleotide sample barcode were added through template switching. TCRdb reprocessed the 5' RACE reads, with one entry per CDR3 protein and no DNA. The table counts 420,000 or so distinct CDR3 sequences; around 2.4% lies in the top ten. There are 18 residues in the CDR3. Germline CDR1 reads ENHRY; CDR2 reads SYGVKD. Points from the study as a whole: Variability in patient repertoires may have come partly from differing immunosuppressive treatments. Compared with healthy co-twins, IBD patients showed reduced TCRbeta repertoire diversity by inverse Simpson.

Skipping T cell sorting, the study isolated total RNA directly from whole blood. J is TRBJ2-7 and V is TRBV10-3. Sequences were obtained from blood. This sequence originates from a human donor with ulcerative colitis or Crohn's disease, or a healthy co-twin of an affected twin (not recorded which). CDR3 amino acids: CAISVRPLEPDEDYEQYF.